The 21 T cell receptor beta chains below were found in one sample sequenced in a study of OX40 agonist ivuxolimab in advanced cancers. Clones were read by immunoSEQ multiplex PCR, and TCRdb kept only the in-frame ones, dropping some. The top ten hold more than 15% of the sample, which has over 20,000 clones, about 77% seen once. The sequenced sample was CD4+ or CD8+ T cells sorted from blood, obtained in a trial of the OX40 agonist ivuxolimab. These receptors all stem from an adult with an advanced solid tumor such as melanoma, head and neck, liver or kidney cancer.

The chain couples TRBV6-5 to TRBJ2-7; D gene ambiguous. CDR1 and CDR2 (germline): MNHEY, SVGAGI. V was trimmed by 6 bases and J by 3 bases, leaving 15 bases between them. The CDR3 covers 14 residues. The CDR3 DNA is TGTGCCAGCAGCTATCATCCCGCCTACTACGAGCAGTACTTC. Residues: CASSYHPAYYEQYF.

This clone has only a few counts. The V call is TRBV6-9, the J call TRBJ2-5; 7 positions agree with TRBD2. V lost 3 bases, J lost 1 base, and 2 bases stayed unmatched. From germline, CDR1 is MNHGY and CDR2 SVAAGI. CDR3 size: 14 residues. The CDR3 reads CASSYSGGQETQYF. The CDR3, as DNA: TGTGCCAGCAGTTACTCGGGGGGCCAAGAGACCCAGTACTTC.

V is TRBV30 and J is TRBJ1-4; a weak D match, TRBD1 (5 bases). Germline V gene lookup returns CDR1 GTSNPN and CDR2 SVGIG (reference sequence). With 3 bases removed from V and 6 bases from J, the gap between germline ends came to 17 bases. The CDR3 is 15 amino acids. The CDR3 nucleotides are TGTGCCTGGAGCTTGGGGACCAGGGTGGATGAAAAACTGTTTTTT. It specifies CAWSLGTRVDEKLFF.

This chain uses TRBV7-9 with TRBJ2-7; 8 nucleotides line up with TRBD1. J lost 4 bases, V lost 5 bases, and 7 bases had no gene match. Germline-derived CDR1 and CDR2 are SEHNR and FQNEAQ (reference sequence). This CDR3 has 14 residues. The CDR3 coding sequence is TGTGCCAGCAGCCCCCCCACAGGGGGGTACGAGCAGTACTTC. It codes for CASSPPTGGYEQYF.

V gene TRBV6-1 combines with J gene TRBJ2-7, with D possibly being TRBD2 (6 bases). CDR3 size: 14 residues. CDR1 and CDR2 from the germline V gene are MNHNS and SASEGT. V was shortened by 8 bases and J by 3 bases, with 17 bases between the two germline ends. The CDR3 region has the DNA TGTGCCAGCGTAAGGGATCTGCGGGGCTACGAGCAGTACTTC. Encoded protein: CASVRDLRGYEQYF.

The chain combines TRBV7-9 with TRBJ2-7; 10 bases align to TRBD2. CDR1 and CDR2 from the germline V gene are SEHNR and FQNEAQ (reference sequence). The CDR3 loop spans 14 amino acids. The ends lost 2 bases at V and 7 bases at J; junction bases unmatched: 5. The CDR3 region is CASSLRLAGGEQYF. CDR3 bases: TGTGCCAGCAGCTTAAGACTAGCGGGCGGAGAGCAGTACTTC. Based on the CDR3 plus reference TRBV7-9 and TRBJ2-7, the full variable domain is DTGVSQNPRHKITKRGQNVTFRCDPISEHNRLYWYRQTLGQGPEFLTYFQNEAQLEKSRLLSDRFSAERPKGSFSTLEIQRTEQGDSAMYLCASSLRLAGGEQYFGPGTRLTVT.

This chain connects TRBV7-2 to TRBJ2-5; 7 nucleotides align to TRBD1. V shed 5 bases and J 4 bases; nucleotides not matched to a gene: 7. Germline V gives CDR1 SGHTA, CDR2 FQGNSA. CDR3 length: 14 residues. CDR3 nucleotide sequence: TGTGCCAGCAGCCCAGGGGGTATCCGAGAGACCCAGTACTTC. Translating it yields CASSPGGIRETQYF.

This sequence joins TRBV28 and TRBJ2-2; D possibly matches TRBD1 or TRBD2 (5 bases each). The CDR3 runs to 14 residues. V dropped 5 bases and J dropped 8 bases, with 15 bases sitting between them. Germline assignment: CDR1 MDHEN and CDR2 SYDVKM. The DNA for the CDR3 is TGTGCCAGCAGTCCCGGGACGGCGATTGGGGAGCTGTTTTTT. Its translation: CASSPGTAIGELFF.

CDR3 DNA sequence: TGTGCCAGCAGCTTGGTAGGGACAGGCGACGTCCTGACTTTC. Encoded protein: CASSLVGTGDVLTF. The gene calls are TRBV5-6 and TRBJ2-6; 8 nucleotides agree with TRBD1. J lost 11 bases, V lost 0 bases, and 4 bases had no gene match. This CDR3 has 14 amino acids. CDR1 is SGHDT and CDR2 is YYEEEE in the germline V gene.

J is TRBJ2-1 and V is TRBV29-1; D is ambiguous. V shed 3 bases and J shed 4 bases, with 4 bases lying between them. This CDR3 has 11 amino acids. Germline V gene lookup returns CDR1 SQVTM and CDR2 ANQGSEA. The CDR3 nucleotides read TGCAGCGTTGACTCGTACAATGAGCAGTTCTTC. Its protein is CSVDSYNEQFF.

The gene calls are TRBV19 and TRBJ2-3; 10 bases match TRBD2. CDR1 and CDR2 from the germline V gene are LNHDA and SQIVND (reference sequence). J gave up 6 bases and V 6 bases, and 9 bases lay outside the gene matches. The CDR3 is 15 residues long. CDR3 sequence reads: CASSSQAGGRDTQYF. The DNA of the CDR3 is TGTGCCAGTAGCTCCCAAGCGGGGGGGCGGGATACGCAGTATTTT.

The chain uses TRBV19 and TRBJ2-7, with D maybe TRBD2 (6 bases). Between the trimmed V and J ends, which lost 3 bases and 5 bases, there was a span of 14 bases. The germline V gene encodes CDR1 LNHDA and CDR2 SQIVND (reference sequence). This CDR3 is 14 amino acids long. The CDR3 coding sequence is TGTGCCAGTAGTATGGCCGGGGGAGGCCACGAGCAGTACTTC. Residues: CASSMAGGGHEQYF.

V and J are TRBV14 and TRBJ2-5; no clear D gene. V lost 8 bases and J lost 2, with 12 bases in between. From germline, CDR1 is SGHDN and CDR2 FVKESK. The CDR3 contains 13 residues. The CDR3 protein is CASQNGRQETQYF. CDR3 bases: TGTGCCAGCCAAAACGGGCGTCAAGAGACCCAGTACTTC.

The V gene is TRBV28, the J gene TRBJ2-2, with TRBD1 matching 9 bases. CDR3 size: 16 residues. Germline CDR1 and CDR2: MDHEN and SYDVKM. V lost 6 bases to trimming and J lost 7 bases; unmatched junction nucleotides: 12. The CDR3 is CASSLPGQGLVGELFF. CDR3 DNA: TGTGCCAGCAGCTTACCGGGACAGGGTCTTGTCGGGGAGCTGTTTTTT.

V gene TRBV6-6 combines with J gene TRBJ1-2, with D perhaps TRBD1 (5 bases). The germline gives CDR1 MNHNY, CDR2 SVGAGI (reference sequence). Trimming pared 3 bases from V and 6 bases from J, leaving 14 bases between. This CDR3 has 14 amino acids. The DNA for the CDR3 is TGTGCCAGCAGTTATCGTTCCGGAGGGGATGGCTACACCTTC. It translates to CASSYRSGGDGYTF.

The CDR3 loop reads CASSLEGGAGAETQYF. CDR3 DNA sequence: TGTGCCAGCAGCTTAGAGGGGGGAGCGGGGGCAGAGACCCAGTACTTC. The V call is TRBV7-2, the J call TRBJ2-5; 8 bases are shared with TRBD2. This CDR3 region has 16 residues. J was trimmed by 4 bases and V by 1 base; bases with no gene match: 8. CDR1 SGHTA and CDR2 FQGNSA come from the germline V gene.

CDR3 nucleotide sequence: TGCAGCGTCCCCGGACTAGCGGGAGTCGGGGAGCTGTTTTTT. Translated: CSVPGLAGVGELFF. The J gene is TRBJ2-2, the V gene TRBV29-1; 13 bases match TRBD2. The CDR3 has 14 residues. Trimming took 6 bases from V and 7 from J; bases not matched to a gene: 5. CDR1 and CDR2 from the germline V gene are SQVTM and ANQGSEA.

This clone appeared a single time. The CDR3 reads CSVGTGGTYNEQFF. The DNA for the CDR3 is TGCAGCGTTGGTACAGGTGGGACTTACAATGAGCAGTTCTTC. V is TRBV29-1 and J is TRBJ2-1, with a tentative D call TRBD2 (6 bases). The CDR3 extends over 14 amino acids. Trimming left V 4 bases short and J 4 bases short, with 14 bases between. The germline CDR1 and CDR2 sequences are SQVTM and ANQGSEA.

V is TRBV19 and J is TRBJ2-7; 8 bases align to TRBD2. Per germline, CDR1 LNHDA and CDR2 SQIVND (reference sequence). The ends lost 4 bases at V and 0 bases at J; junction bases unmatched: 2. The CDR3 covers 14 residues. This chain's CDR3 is CASSTGGPSYEQYF. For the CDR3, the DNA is TGTGCCAGTAGTACGGGGGGGCCCTCCTACGAGCAGTACTTC.

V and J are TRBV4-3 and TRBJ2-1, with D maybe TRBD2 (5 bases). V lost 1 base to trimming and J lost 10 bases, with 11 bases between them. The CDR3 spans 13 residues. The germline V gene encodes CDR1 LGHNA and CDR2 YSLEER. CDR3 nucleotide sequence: TGCGCCAGCAGCCAAGGAGGGCCGCGGGAGCAGTTCTTC. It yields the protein CASSQGGPREQFF.

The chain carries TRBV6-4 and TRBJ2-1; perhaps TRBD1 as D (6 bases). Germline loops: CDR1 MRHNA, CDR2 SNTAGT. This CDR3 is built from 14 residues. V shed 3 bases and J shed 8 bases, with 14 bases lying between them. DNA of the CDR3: TGTGCCAGCAGTGAACTCTGGGGGCCCTATGAGCAGTTCTTC. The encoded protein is CASSELWGPYEQFF.